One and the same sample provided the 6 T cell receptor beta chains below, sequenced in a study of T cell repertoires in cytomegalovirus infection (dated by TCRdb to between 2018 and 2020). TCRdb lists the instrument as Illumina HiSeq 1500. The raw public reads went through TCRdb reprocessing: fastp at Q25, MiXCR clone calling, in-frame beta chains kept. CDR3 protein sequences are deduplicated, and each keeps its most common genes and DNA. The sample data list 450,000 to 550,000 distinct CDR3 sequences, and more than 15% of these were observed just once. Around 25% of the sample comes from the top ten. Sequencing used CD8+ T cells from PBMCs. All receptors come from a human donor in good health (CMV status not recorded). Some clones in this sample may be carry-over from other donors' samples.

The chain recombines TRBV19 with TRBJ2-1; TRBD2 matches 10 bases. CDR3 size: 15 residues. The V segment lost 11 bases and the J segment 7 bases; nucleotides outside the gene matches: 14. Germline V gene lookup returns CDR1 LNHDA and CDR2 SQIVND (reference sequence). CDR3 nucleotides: TGTGCCTGCATAACAGCGGGGGGGCCCCGTAATGAGCAGTTCTTC. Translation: CACITAGGPRNEQFF.

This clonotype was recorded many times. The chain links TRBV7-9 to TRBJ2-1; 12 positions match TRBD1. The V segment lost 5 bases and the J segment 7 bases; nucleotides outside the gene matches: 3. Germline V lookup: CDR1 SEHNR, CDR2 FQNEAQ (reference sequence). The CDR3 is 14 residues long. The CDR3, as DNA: TGTGCCAGCAGCACGGGACAGGGGGCTAATGAGCAGTTCTTC. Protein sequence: CASSTGQGANEQFF.

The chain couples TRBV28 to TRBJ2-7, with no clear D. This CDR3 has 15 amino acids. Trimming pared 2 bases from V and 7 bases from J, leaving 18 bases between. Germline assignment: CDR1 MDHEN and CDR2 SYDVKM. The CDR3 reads CASSLILGGPGEQYF. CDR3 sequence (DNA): TGTGCCAGCAGTTTAATTTTGGGCGGCCCAGGAGAGCAGTACTTC. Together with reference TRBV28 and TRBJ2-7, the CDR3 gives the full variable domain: DVKVTQSSRYLVKRTGEKVFLECVQDMDHENMFWYRQDPGLGLRLIYFSYDVKMKEKGDIPEGYSVSREKKERFSLILESASTNQTSMYLCASSLILGGPGEQYFGPGTRLTVT.

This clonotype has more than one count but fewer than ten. The CDR3 DNA is TGTGCCAGCAGCCCCCTTCCCGACTCTGGAAACACCATATATTTT. Translated: CASSPLPDSGNTIYF. The rearrangement links TRBV7-2 to TRBJ1-3; D unresolved. Germline assignment: CDR1 SGHTA and CDR2 FQGNSA. The CDR3 is 15 residues long. Trimming shortened V by 5 bases and J by 0 bases, and 11 bases separated the two germline ends.

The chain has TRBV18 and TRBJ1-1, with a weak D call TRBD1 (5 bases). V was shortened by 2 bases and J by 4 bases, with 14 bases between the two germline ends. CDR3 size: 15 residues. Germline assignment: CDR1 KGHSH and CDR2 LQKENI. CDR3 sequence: CASSPTGPRTTEAFF. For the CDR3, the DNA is TGTGCCAGCTCACCAACGGGACCCCGGACCACTGAAGCTTTCTTT.

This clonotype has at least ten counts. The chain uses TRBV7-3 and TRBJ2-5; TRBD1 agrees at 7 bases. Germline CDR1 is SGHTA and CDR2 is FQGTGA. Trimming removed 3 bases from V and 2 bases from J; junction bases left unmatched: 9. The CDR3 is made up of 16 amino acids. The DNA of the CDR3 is TGTGCCAGCAGCTTGATCTCCGGGACAGAGCAAGAGACCCAGTACTTC. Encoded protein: CASSLISGTEQETQYF.